These T cell receptor beta chains were read from a single sample in a study of shared clonotypes between healthy human individuals. Sequenced by immunoSEQ multiplex PCR; TCRdb stores in-frame clones only, minus some. There are about 2 million clones in the sample; around 96% occur only once, and about 1.1% lies in the top ten. Input material: naive CD8+ T cells sorted from blood. The receptor set was obtained from a man aged 18 to 30 in good health. The CDR3 runs from the conserved cysteine through the conserved F or W. The D gene is left open where the match is weak. Size is omitted from some rows. Given values are once, few, many or a class for expanded clones.

V gene: TRBV19; D gene: TRBD2; J gene: TRBJ2-7; clone size: NA; CDR3 DNA: TGTGCCAGTAGTAAAGGGGCTAGCGGGACCAACGAGCAGTACTTC; CDR3 protein: CASSKGASGTNEQYF
V gene: TRBV4-2; D gene: NA; J gene: TRBJ1-4; clone size: NA; CDR3 DNA: TGTGCCAGCAGCCGTTTGGAGGGTGAAAAACTGTTTTTT; CDR3 protein: CASSRLEGEKLFF
V gene: TRBV7-9; D gene: TRBD2; J gene: TRBJ2-7; clone size: NA; CDR3 DNA: TGTGCCAGCAGTCCATCGCTAGCGGGAGACCCCTACGAGCAGTACTTC; CDR3 protein: CASSPSLAGDPYEQYF
V gene: TRBV6-1; D gene: TRBD1; J gene: TRBJ1-5; clone size: NA; CDR3 DNA: TGTGCCAGCAGTGACCGCGGGACAGAACACAATCAGCCCCAGCATTTT; CDR3 protein: CASSDRGTEHNQPQHF
V gene: TRBV28; D gene: NA; J gene: TRBJ2-7; clone size: NA; CDR3 DNA: TGTGCCAGCAGCCCCGGGATCTCCTACGAGCAGTACTTC; CDR3 protein: CASSPGISYEQYF
V gene: TRBV27; D gene: NA; J gene: TRBJ2-7; clone size: NA; CDR3 DNA: TGTGCCAGCAGTTTAGGGGACGGAACCTACGAGCAGTACTTC; CDR3 protein: CASSLGDGTYEQYF
V gene: TRBV5-1; D gene: TRBD2; J gene: TRBJ2-7; clone size: NA; CDR3 DNA: TGCGCCAGCAGCTTGGGGCTAGCGGGAGACTACGAGCAGTACTTC; CDR3 protein: CASSLGLAGDYEQYF
V gene: TRBV9; D gene: TRBD1; J gene: TRBJ1-2; clone size: NA; CDR3 DNA: TGTGCCAGCAGCGCCGAGCAGGGGGAGAACTATGGCTACACCTTC; CDR3 protein: CASSAEQGENYGYTF
V gene: TRBV6-5; D gene: TRBD1; J gene: TRBJ2-3; clone size: NA; CDR3 DNA: TGTGCCAGCAGTTATGAACAGGGGGTTTCAGATACGCAGTATTTT; CDR3 protein: CASSYEQGVSDTQYF
V gene: TRBV29-1; D gene: NA; J gene: TRBJ2-7; clone size: NA; CDR3 DNA: TGCAGCGTTGTACAAGGGCCCGAGCAGTACTTC; CDR3 protein: CSVVQGPEQYF
V gene: TRBV4-3; D gene: NA; J gene: TRBJ1-1; clone size: NA; CDR3 DNA: TGCGCCAGCAGCCAAGAGGAGGTGAACACTGAAGCTTTCTTT; CDR3 protein: CASSQEEVNTEAFF
V gene: TRBV19; D gene: TRBD1; J gene: TRBJ2-7; clone size: once; CDR3 DNA: TGTGCCAGTAGCGAAGGACAGGGGAGTCCTGACTACGAGCAGTACTTC; CDR3 protein: CASSEGQGSPDYEQYF
V gene: TRBV7-9; D gene: TRBD2; J gene: TRBJ2-5; clone size: NA; CDR3 DNA: TGTGCCAGCAGCCCTAATAGCGGGAGTTCCCCAGAGACCCAGTACTTC; CDR3 protein: CASSPNSGSSPETQYF
V gene: TRBV11-2; D gene: TRBD1; J gene: TRBJ2-7; clone size: NA; CDR3 DNA: TGTGCCAGCAGCTTAGGGTCGTCGGGACAGGGGGGCTACGAGCAGTACTTC; CDR3 protein: CASSLGSSGQGGYEQYF
V gene: TRBV27; D gene: NA; J gene: TRBJ2-5; clone size: NA; CDR3 DNA: TGTGCCAGCAGCCCCTGGGGAGGGGGCGTGGAGACCCAGTACTTC; CDR3 protein: CASSPWGGGVETQYF
V gene: TRBV6-6; D gene: NA; J gene: TRBJ2-7; clone size: NA; CDR3 DNA: TGTGCCAGCAGTTACTCCACAACCTACGAGCAGTACTTC; CDR3 protein: CASSYSTTYEQYF
V gene: TRBV19; D gene: TRBD1; J gene: TRBJ2-7; clone size: NA; CDR3 DNA: TGTGCCAGTAGTATCGGGACAGGGAAGACCTACGAGCAGTACTTC; CDR3 protein: CASSIGTGKTYEQYF
V gene: TRBV5-6; D gene: TRBD2; J gene: TRBJ2-1; clone size: NA; CDR3 DNA: TGTGCCAGCAGCTTGGGACTAGCGGAGTCCGAGCAGTTCTTC; CDR3 protein: CASSLGLAESEQFF
V gene: TRBV27; D gene: TRBD1; J gene: TRBJ2-7; clone size: NA; CDR3 DNA: TGTGCCAGCAGCCCCACTCGGCGGACAGGGTTGGGTTCCCCCCTCTACGAGCAGTACTTC; CDR3 protein: CASSPTRRTGLGSPLYEQYF
V gene: TRBV18; D gene: TRBD1; J gene: TRBJ1-4; clone size: NA; CDR3 DNA: TGTGCCAGCTCACCACAGGACAGGGGGGACCTGTTTACGGAAAAACTGTTTTTT; CDR3 protein: CASSPQDRGDLFTEKLFF
V gene: TRBV29-1; D gene: NA; J gene: TRBJ2-7; clone size: NA; CDR3 DNA: TGCAGCGTTGAAACTGACCAGACCTACGAGCAGTACTTC; CDR3 protein: CSVETDQTYEQYF
V gene: TRBV12-5; D gene: NA; J gene: TRBJ2-2; clone size: NA; CDR3 DNA: TGTGCTAGTGGTTTGTCCCAGGGACGGAACACCGGGGAGCTGTTTTTT; CDR3 protein: CASGLSQGRNTGELFF
V gene: TRBV6-5; D gene: NA; J gene: TRBJ2-2; clone size: NA; CDR3 DNA: TGTGCCAGCAGTCAAGGTTTGAACACCGGGGAGCTGTTTTTT; CDR3 protein: CASSQGLNTGELFF
V gene: TRBV6-5; D gene: NA; J gene: TRBJ1-1; clone size: NA; CDR3 DNA: TGTGCCAGCAGTTACTCTGGCTCCTCTACTGAAGCTTTCTTT; CDR3 protein: CASSYSGSSTEAFF
V gene: TRBV4-1; D gene: NA; J gene: TRBJ1-6; clone size: NA; CDR3 DNA: TGCGCCAGCAGCCATGTGGGGGGGTCGTATAATTCACCCCTCCACTTT; CDR3 protein: CASSHVGGSYNSPLHF
V gene: TRBV9; D gene: TRBD1; J gene: TRBJ2-7; clone size: NA; CDR3 DNA: TGTGCCAGCAGCGTCTACCGGGACAGGGAGCACGAGCAGTACTTC; CDR3 protein: CASSVYRDREHEQYF
V gene: TRBV7-2; D gene: NA; J gene: TRBJ2-2; clone size: NA; CDR3 DNA: TGTGCCAGCAGCTTATTCCTACACACCGGGGAGCTGTTTTTT; CDR3 protein: CASSLFLHTGELFF
V gene: TRBV6-6; D gene: TRBD1; J gene: TRBJ1-4; clone size: once; CDR3 DNA: TGTGCCAGCAGCCCTCGGACAGGGGAGGATGAAAAACTGTTTTTT; CDR3 protein: CASSPRTGEDEKLFF
V gene: TRBV7-8; D gene: TRBD1; J gene: TRBJ2-4; clone size: NA; CDR3 DNA: TGTGCCAGCAGCTTAGGGACAGGGGGTCTAGCCAAAAACATTCAGTACTTC; CDR3 protein: CASSLGTGGLAKNIQYF
V gene: TRBV2; D gene: NA; J gene: TRBJ2-7; clone size: NA; CDR3 DNA: TGTGCCAGCAGCGCTTATTATAGTTCCTACGAGCAGTACTTC; CDR3 protein: CASSAYYSSYEQYF
V gene: TRBV4-3; D gene: NA; J gene: TRBJ1-5; clone size: NA; CDR3 DNA: TGCGCCAGCAGCCAAGACTCGGCAGCCTATCAGCCCCAGCATTTT; CDR3 protein: CASSQDSAAYQPQHF
V gene: TRBV29-1; D gene: NA; J gene: TRBJ2-7; clone size: NA; CDR3 DNA: TGCAGCGTTGTGGGGGCCGACGTACTATCCTACGAGCAGTACTTC; CDR3 protein: CSVVGADVLSYEQYF
V gene: TRBV6-5; D gene: NA; J gene: TRBJ2-7; clone size: NA; CDR3 DNA: TGTGCCAGCAGTTCGATTAGCTCCTACGAGCAGTACTTC; CDR3 protein: CASSSISSYEQYF
V gene: TRBV19; D gene: NA; J gene: TRBJ2-1; clone size: NA; CDR3 DNA: TGTGCCAGTAGTATAGATAGCCCATTCCTCAATGAGCAGTTCTTC; CDR3 protein: CASSIDSPFLNEQFF
V gene: TRBV30; D gene: NA; J gene: TRBJ1-1; clone size: NA; CDR3 DNA: TGTGCCTGGATTGATACTGAAGCTTTCTTT; CDR3 protein: CAWIDTEAFF
V gene: TRBV7-8; D gene: NA; J gene: TRBJ2-3; clone size: NA; CDR3 DNA: TGTGCCAGCAGCTTATTGTTGGGGGGAACCACAGATACGCAGTATTTT; CDR3 protein: CASSLLLGGTTDTQYF
V gene: TRBV7-2; D gene: NA; J gene: TRBJ1-1; clone size: NA; CDR3 DNA: TGTGCCAGCAACGTCATGACAGAAACGAACACTGAAGCTTTCTTT; CDR3 protein: CASNVMTETNTEAFF
V gene: TRBV19; D gene: NA; J gene: TRBJ2-1; clone size: NA; CDR3 DNA: TGTGCCAGTAGTATGGGGGAGTATACCAATGAGCAGTTCTTC; CDR3 protein: CASSMGEYTNEQFF
V gene: TRBV28; D gene: NA; J gene: TRBJ2-1; clone size: NA; CDR3 DNA: TGTGCCAGCAGTTTAGGTCCCCCGGGGTCCGAGCAGTTCTTC; CDR3 protein: CASSLGPPGSEQFF
V gene: TRBV4-3; D gene: NA; J gene: TRBJ2-7; clone size: NA; CDR3 DNA: TGCGCCAGCAGCCAAGGGACGGGCCCCTACGAGCAGTACTTC; CDR3 protein: CASSQGTGPYEQYF
V gene: TRBV7-3; D gene: NA; J gene: TRBJ1-1; clone size: NA; CDR3 DNA: TGTGCCAGCAGCTTAACATCCGGGTCTGAAGCTTTCTTT; CDR3 protein: CASSLTSGSEAFF
V gene: TRBV7-9; D gene: TRBD2; J gene: TRBJ2-5; clone size: NA; CDR3 DNA: TGTGCCAGCAGCTCCAGCGGGGCGGGCCTGACAGAGACCCAGTACTTC; CDR3 protein: CASSSSGAGLTETQYF
V gene: TRBV27; D gene: NA; J gene: TRBJ2-1; clone size: NA; CDR3 DNA: TGTGCCAGCCGTCTAGGGACGTCGAGCTCCTACAATGAGCAGTTCTTC; CDR3 protein: CASRLGTSSSYNEQFF
V gene: TRBV29-1; D gene: NA; J gene: TRBJ2-7; clone size: NA; CDR3 DNA: TGCAGCGTTGGCCCCGGGATTACTTCCTACGAGCAGTACTTC; CDR3 protein: CSVGPGITSYEQYF
V gene: TRBV27; D gene: TRBD2; J gene: TRBJ2-2; clone size: NA; CDR3 DNA: TGTGCCAGCAGTTTCCTTCGACTAGCGGACACCGGGGAGCTGTTTTTT; CDR3 protein: CASSFLRLADTGELFF
V gene: TRBV2; D gene: NA; J gene: TRBJ2-3; clone size: NA; CDR3 DNA: TGTGCCAGCAGTTCAATCCGGGGGGCCGGGATTGGAGATACGCAGTATTTT; CDR3 protein: CASSSIRGAGIGDTQYF
V gene: TRBV4-3; D gene: NA; J gene: TRBJ2-1; clone size: NA; CDR3 DNA: TGCGCCAGCAGCCAAGATGCCCCGGAGTACAATGAGCAGTTCTTC; CDR3 protein: CASSQDAPEYNEQFF
V gene: TRBV4-1; D gene: NA; J gene: TRBJ1-1; clone size: NA; CDR3 DNA: TGCGCCAGCTACCACGGGGAAGGCACTGAAGCTTTCTTT; CDR3 protein: CASYHGEGTEAFF
V gene: TRBV29-1; D gene: TRBD1; J gene: TRBJ2-7; clone size: NA; CDR3 DNA: TGCAGCGTTGTTGGACAGGGGTTAGATGAGCAGTACTTC; CDR3 protein: CSVVGQGLDEQYF
V gene: TRBV6-1; D gene: TRBD1; J gene: TRBJ1-2; clone size: NA; CDR3 DNA: TGTGCCAGCACCCGAAGGACAGGGCGAGGCTACACCTTC; CDR3 protein: CASTRRTGRGYTF
V gene: TRBV19; D gene: TRBD1; J gene: TRBJ1-2; clone size: NA; CDR3 DNA: TGTGCCAGTAGTACGACAGGGTCGTATGGCTACACCTTC; CDR3 protein: CASSTTGSYGYTF
V gene: TRBV27; D gene: NA; J gene: TRBJ1-1; clone size: NA; CDR3 DNA: TGTGCCAGCAGTCTGGGACTCCACACTGAAGCTTTCTTT; CDR3 protein: CASSLGLHTEAFF
V gene: TRBV7-9; D gene: NA; J gene: TRBJ2-1; clone size: NA; CDR3 DNA: TGTGCCAGCAGCGAACCACAGGGAAATGATGAGCAGTTCTTC; CDR3 protein: CASSEPQGNDEQFF
V gene: TRBV5-6; D gene: NA; J gene: TRBJ2-7; clone size: NA; CDR3 DNA: TGTGCCAGCAGCTTGTTACCCTATGCTGGACAGATCTACGAGCAGTACTTC; CDR3 protein: CASSLLPYAGQIYEQYF
V gene: TRBV4-1; D gene: TRBD1; J gene: TRBJ1-2; clone size: NA; CDR3 DNA: TGCGCCAGCAGCCAAGAAAGGGGGCCCTATGGCTACACCTTC; CDR3 protein: CASSQERGPYGYTF
V gene: TRBV4-1; D gene: TRBD2; J gene: TRBJ2-1; clone size: NA; CDR3 DNA: TGCGCCAGCAGCCAAGGGACTCTAGCGGGAATACACAATGAGCAGTTCTTC; CDR3 protein: CASSQGTLAGIHNEQFF
V gene: TRBV19; D gene: NA; J gene: TRBJ2-7; clone size: NA; CDR3 DNA: TGTGCCAGTAGTCAACAGGGTTACGAGCAGTACTTC; CDR3 protein: CASSQQGYEQYF
V gene: TRBV5-1; D gene: NA; J gene: TRBJ2-7; clone size: NA; CDR3 DNA: TGCGCCAGCAGCTTCAGTGGGAGTGAGGTCTACGAGCAGTACTTC; CDR3 protein: CASSFSGSEVYEQYF
V gene: TRBV14; D gene: TRBD2; J gene: TRBJ2-3; clone size: NA; CDR3 DNA: TGTGCCAGCAGCCGCACGCGGACTAGCGGGTATTCTAGCACAGATACGCAGTATTTT; CDR3 protein: CASSRTRTSGYSSTDTQYF